The rows below give T cell receptor beta chains drawn from one sample of a study of cytomegalovirus exposure and HLA in healthy donors. The data were produced by immunoSEQ multiplex PCR, yet TCRdb's version contains in-frame clones alone and is incomplete. The table includes fewer than 150,000 clones, around 79% detected once. The sample consisted of PBMCs. These receptors were obtained from a male donor in good health and CMV-seronegative. CDR3s include the opening cysteine and the closing phenylalanine or tryptophan. A D gene is named only where the DNA matches it firmly. The size field is filled for only some rows; it gives once, few, many or a size class.

D gene,V gene,J gene,clone size,CDR3 protein,CDR3 DNA
TRBD1,TRBV12-5,TRBJ2-2,few,CASGDRQGYAGELFF,TGTGCTAGTGGGGACCGACAGGGGTACGCCGGGGAGCTGTTTTTT
NA,TRBV5-1,TRBJ2-2,NA,CASSFRGSALTGELFF,TGCGCCAGCAGCTTTCGCGGTAGCGCCCTCACCGGGGAGCTGTTTTTT
NA,TRBV6-5,TRBJ1-5,NA,CASRPSGYSNQPQHF,TGTGCCAGCAGACCCTCAGGTTATAGCAATCAGCCCCAGCATTTT
NA,TRBV4-3,TRBJ1-2,NA,CASSPDSPDNYGYTF,TGCGCCAGCAGTCCGGACAGTCCGGATAACTATGGCTACACCTTC
NA,TRBV5-5,TRBJ1-6,few,CASSFTTLSGSPLHF,TGTGCCAGCAGCTTCACGACCCTGTCGGGTTCACCCCTCCACTTT
NA,TRBV10-2,TRBJ1-1,NA,CASSDFLGGRGTEAFF,TGCGCCAGCAGTGATTTTTTGGGGGGAAGGGGCACTGAAGCTTTCTTT
NA,TRBV7-2,TRBJ2-7,few,CASSLGSGYEQYF,TGTGCCAGCAGCTTAGGATCAGGTTACGAGCAGTACTTC
TRBD1,TRBV5-1,TRBJ1-3,NA,CASRFDPGGGNTIYF,TGCGCCAGCCGCTTCGACCCAGGGGGTGGAAACACCATATATTTT
TRBD2,TRBV10-1,TRBJ2-3,once,CASSEFGGRDTDTQYF,TGCGCCAGCAGTGAGTTTGGCGGGAGGGACACAGATACGCAGTATTTT
TRBD1,TRBV30,TRBJ2-3,NA,CAWGQGLADTQYF,TGTGCCTGGGGACAGGGGTTAGCAGATACGCAGTATTTT
NA,TRBV6-1,TRBJ1-2,NA,CASSEGTDTYYGYTF,TGTGCCAGCAGTGAAGGGACAGATACCTACTATGGCTACACCTTC
TRBD2,TRBV4-3,TRBJ2-7,NA,CASSQDASGGGQYF,TGCGCCAGCAGCCAAGATGCTAGCGGGGGTGGGCAGTACTTC
NA,TRBV19,TRBJ1-1,NA,CASAFGGTEAFF,TGTGCCAGTGCTTTCGGCGGGACTGAAGCTTTCTTT
NA,TRBV5-4,TRBJ2-7,NA,CASSLPGSLKYEQYF,TGTGCCAGCAGCTTACCCGGGAGTCTGAAGTACGAGCAGTACTTC
TRBD2,TRBV9,TRBJ2-7,NA,CASSVRTSSYEQYF,TGTGCCAGCAGCGTGAGGACTAGCAGCTACGAGCAGTACTTC
TRBD2,TRBV9,TRBJ2-3,NA,CASSVGDGRALVLDTQYF,TGTGCCAGCAGCGTAGGTGACGGGAGGGCCTTAGTCCTAGATACGCAGTATTTT
TRBD2,TRBV7-2,TRBJ2-1,NA,CASSLVSGGTYNEQFF,TGTGCCAGCAGCTTAGTTAGCGGGGGTACCTACAATGAGCAGTTCTTC
NA,TRBV4-1,TRBJ1-1,few,CASSQTGRLEAFF,TGCGCCAGCAGCCAAACAGGACGGCTTGAAGCTTTCTTT
NA,TRBV30,TRBJ2-7,NA,CAWGQRIGEQYF,TGTGCCTGGGGGCAGCGGATAGGGGAGCAGTACTTC
NA,TRBV30,TRBJ1-2,NA,CAWEERGNFYGYTF,TGTGCCTGGGAGGAACGGGGAAATTTTTACGGCTACACCTTC
NA,TRBV10-3,TRBJ2-2,NA,CAISERRLGDVDTGELFF,TGTGCCATCAGTGAGCGAAGATTAGGAGACGTCGACACCGGGGAGCTGTTTTTT
TRBD1,TRBV6-6,TRBJ1-2,NA,CASQTGQGSIGYTF,TGTGCCAGCCAGACGGGACAGGGTTCAATTGGCTACACCTTC
TRBD1,TRBV11-2,TRBJ2-1,NA,CASSFQGALDNEQFF,TGTGCCAGCAGCTTTCAGGGGGCCCTCGACAATGAGCAGTTCTTC
TRBD2,TRBV4-1,TRBJ2-3,NA,CASSQEFASGNTDTQYF,TGCGCCAGCAGCCAAGAATTCGCTAGCGGGAACACAGATACGCAGTATTTT
TRBD1,TRBV10-3,TRBJ2-4,NA,CAISELYRDRGQGKNIQYF,TGTGCCATCAGTGAGTTGTACCGGGACAGGGGGCAAGGCAAAAACATTCAGTACTTC
TRBD2,TRBV30,TRBJ2-3,NA,CACRWAGGQLGTDTQYF,TGTGCCTGCCGGTGGGCGGGAGGGCAACTCGGCACAGATACGCAGTATTTT
TRBD1,TRBV27,TRBJ2-7,NA,CASSPDGTGGYEQYF,TGTGCCAGCAGTCCGGACGGGACAGGGGGCTACGAGCAGTACTTC
NA,TRBV7-3,TRBJ1-1,NA,CASSLIAQGTEAFF,TGTGCCAGCAGCTTAATCGCCCAGGGGACTGAAGCTTTCTTT
NA,TRBV5-4,TRBJ2-7,NA,CASSLQQTSYEQYF,TGTGCCAGCAGCTTGCAACAGACGAGCTACGAGCAGTACTTC
NA,TRBV30,TRBJ2-7,once,CAWGGDSTYEQYF,TGCGCCTGGGGTGGGGACTCCACCTACGAGCAGTACTTC
NA,TRBV7-8,TRBJ1-5,NA,CASSPARVGNQPQHF,TGTGCCAGCAGTCCCGCCAGGGTGGGCAATCAGCCCCAGCATTTT
NA,TRBV7-8,TRBJ1-2,once,CASSPRVGGGYTF,TGTGCCAGCAGCCCTAGGGTAGGGGGAGGCTACACCTTC
NA,TRBV5-8,TRBJ1-1,NA,CASSFGGGHNTEAFF,TGTGCCAGCAGCTTCGGGGGAGGCCACAACACTGAAGCTTTCTTT
NA,TRBV5-4,TRBJ1-1,NA,CAIGAPNTEAFF,TGTGCCATAGGAGCCCCAAACACTGAAGCTTTCTTT
TRBD1,TRBV27,TRBJ2-7,NA,CASRASDRFSYEQYF,TGTGCCAGCAGGGCCTCGGACAGGTTCTCCTACGAGCAGTACTTC
TRBD2,TRBV6-5,TRBJ2-7,NA,CASSLQEREPRYF,TGTGCCAGCAGTTTACAAGAGCGGGAGCCCCGGTACTTC
NA,TRBV7-8,TRBJ1-1,NA,CASSSRDKNTEAFF,TGTGCCAGCAGCAGCCGGGACAAGAACACTGAAGCTTTCTTT
NA,TRBV11-1,TRBJ1-4,NA,CASSVRRGEKLFF,TGTGCCAGCAGCGTGCGGCGGGGGGAAAAACTGTTTTTT
TRBD1,TRBV30,TRBJ2-7,NA,CAWAATGQSFYEQYF,TGTGCCTGGGCCGCTACGGGACAGAGTTTTTATGAGCAGTACTTC
TRBD2,TRBV11-2,TRBJ2-2,once,CASSFPGGGVYTGELFF,TGTGCCAGCAGCTTCCCTGGGGGAGGGGTGTACACCGGGGAGCTGTTTTTT
NA,TRBV5-1,TRBJ2-5,NA,CASSFSGNDQETQYF,TGCGCCAGCAGCTTCTCCGGGAACGACCAAGAGACCCAGTACTTC
TRBD2,TRBV30,TRBJ2-7,NA,CAWGSGVGLEQYF,TGTGCCTGGGGTAGCGGGGTTGGCCTCGAGCAGTACTTC
NA,TRBV9,TRBJ2-2,NA,CASSWTENTGELFF,TGTGCCAGCAGCTGGACAGAGAACACCGGGGAGCTGTTTTTT